The present T cell receptor beta chain was sequenced within a study of metastatic and nonmetastatic thyroid tumors. The overall study: For malignant and benign thyroid patients, tumor or nodule tissue and blood were the sources whose repertoires were compared. Study outcomes and limitations: Significantly higher TCR beta diversity was reportedly seen in malignant thyroid tumors than benign nodules, in blood and tumor.

Original processing notes: Differences in CDR3 between clinicopathological groups were drawn on to build a classifier intended to discriminate distant-metastatic papillary thyroid cancer patients. TCRdb re-called the PCR reads via MiXCR. The authors' filters were not applied to this entry. The sample has 3,700 or so clones, approximately 35% seen once. On this clone: Its specificity is not known. A junction end diverges from the germline sequence, so it may reflect a read error.

Germline CDR1 is SGHAT and CDR2 is FQNNGV. The CDR3 is made up of 12 amino acids. Patients had received no treatment of any kind before thyroid surgery. The sequenced sample consisted of adjacent normal tissue. The TCR was taken from a female donor with papillary thyroid cancer or a benign thyroid nodule (not recorded which). Some clones in this sample may be carry-over from other donors' samples. This chain uses TRBV11-2 with TRBJ2-3; no clear D gene. For the CDR3, the DNA is TGTGCCAGCAGCTTCTGGACGGCCGGAGAGAGTTTT. Residues: CASSFWTAGESF. Complete variable domain (other parts from reference TRBV11-2 and TRBJ2-3): EAGVAQSPRYKIIEKRQSVAFWCNPISGHATLYWYQQILGQGPKLLIQFQNNGVVDDSQLPKDRFSAERLKGVDSTLKIQPAKLEDSAVYLCASSFWTAGESFGPGTRLTVL.